In its sample, the clone carrying this TCR beta chain was seen a few times. Its antigen is unknown. V was clipped by 0 bases and J by 3 bases, with 6 bases between them. CDR3 length: 14 amino acids. The V gene's germline CDR1 is DFQATT and CDR2 SNEGSKA (reference sequence). This entry is derived from a study of response to subunit inactivated influenza vaccine. Findings and limits, study-wide: Each seasonal flu vaccination may recruit only limited new T cells, authors suggested.

TCRdb re-called the RT-PCR reads through MiXCR, storing one row per CDR3 protein. The sample contains about 540,000 distinct CDR3 sequences, 14% of which appear only once. This TCR was sampled from a middle-aged man who received an inactivated influenza vaccine. The chain links TRBV20-1 to TRBJ1-6; weak D call: TRBD1 (5 bases). This material consisted of PBMCs from blood, taken 11 to 12 days after vaccination. Here the CDR3 DNA reads TGCAGTGCTAGAGAAGGGGACTATAATTCACCCCTCCACTTT. It encodes CSAREGDYNSPLHF.